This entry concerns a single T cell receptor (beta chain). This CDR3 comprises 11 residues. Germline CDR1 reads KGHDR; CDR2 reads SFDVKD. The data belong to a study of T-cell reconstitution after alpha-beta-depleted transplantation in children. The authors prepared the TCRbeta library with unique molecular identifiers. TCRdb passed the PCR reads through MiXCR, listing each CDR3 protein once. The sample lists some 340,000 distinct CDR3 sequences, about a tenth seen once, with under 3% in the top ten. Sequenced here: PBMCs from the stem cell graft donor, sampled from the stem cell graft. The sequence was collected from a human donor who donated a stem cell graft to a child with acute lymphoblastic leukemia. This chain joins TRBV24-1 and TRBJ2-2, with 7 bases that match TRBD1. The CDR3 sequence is CSRQGTGELFF. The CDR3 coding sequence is TGTTCAAGACAGGGCACCGGGGAGCTGTTTTTT.